These 16 T cell receptor beta chains were all obtained from the same sample, sequenced in a study of regulatory T cells in long-lasting Graves disease. Time point: newly diagnosed GD, antithyroid drugs for less than 3 months. PBMC RNA was the source of the TCR library. Combining iRepertoire HTBI primers with Arm-PCR of CDR3 regions, the authors built TCR beta libraries. Via MiXCR, TCRdb re-called the multiplex PCR reads, giving one row per CDR3 protein. The data show approximately 540,000 distinct CDR3 sequences, 12% seen once. This same sample was also taken into another study, of T cells in Graves' hyperthyroidism and ophthalmopathy.

The sample here was peripheral blood mononuclear cells (PBMCs), taken at new diagnosis, from a patient treated with antithyroid drugs. Receptors originate from a woman between 25 and 40 years old with Graves disease.

This clonotype was seen repeatedly, ten times or more. The chain recombines TRBV28 with TRBJ1-5, with D tentatively TRBD1 (6 bases). The CDR3 covers 19 residues. Germline CDR1 and CDR2: MDHEN and SYDVKM. Trimming removed 5 bases at V and 0 bases at J, with 23 bases between. The CDR3 loop reads CASSIAGGPDGYSNQPQHF. CDR3 nucleotides: TGTGCCAGCAGTATAGCCGGGGGGCCCGACGGATATAGCAATCAGCCCCAGCATTTT. The full variable domain, completed using reference TRBV28 and TRBJ1-5, is DVKVTQSSRYLVKRTGEKVFLECVQDMDHENMFWYRQDPGLGLRLIYFSYDVKMKEKGDIPEGYSVSREKKERFSLILESASTNQTSMYLCASSIAGGPDGYSNQPQHFGDGTRLSIL.

The sample holds many counts of this clonotype. The V call is TRBV20-1, the J call TRBJ1-4, with 12 bases aligning to TRBD1. Germline V gives CDR1 DFQATT, CDR2 SNEGSKA (reference sequence). With 5 bases clipped from V and 2 bases from J, the junction kept 3 bases outside the gene matches. CDR3 length equals 15 residues. CDR3 sequence: CSAPGQGATNEKLFF. DNA of the CDR3: TGCAGTGCTCCGGGACAGGGGGCGACTAATGAAAAACTGTTTTTT.

There are many counts of this clonotype. The chain is built from TRBV28 and TRBJ1-1; TRBD1 matches at 8 bases. V gave up 5 bases and J gave up 10 bases; unmatched junction bases: 3. The CDR3 is 11 amino acids. Germline lookup yields CDR1 MDHEN and CDR2 SYDVKM. The CDR3 DNA sequence: TGTGCCAGCAGTCCCGACAGGGGAGCTTTCTTT. Translation gives CASSPDRGAFF.

The rearrangement uses TRBV5-1 and TRBJ1-2, with D tentatively TRBD1 (5 bases). CDR3 length equals 14 residues. V was cut by 0 bases and J by 8 bases, with 14 bases left in between. Germline lookup yields CDR1 SGHRS and CDR2 YFSETQ. The CDR3 spells CASSLVAGLRGYTF. CDR3 DNA sequence: TGCGCCAGCAGCTTGGTTGCAGGGCTACGAGGCTACACCTTC.

CDR3 DNA sequence: TGTGCCAGCAGTTTCGGAGGACAGGGGAGGGAGACCCAGTACTTC. Translating it yields CASSFGGQGRETQYF. The chain carries TRBV28 and TRBJ2-5; 9 bases match TRBD1. Germline V gives CDR1 MDHEN, CDR2 SYDVKM. V was pared by 3 bases and J by 5 bases, with 7 bases of the junction left unmatched. The CDR3 length is 15 residues.

This rearrangement joins TRBV28 to TRBJ2-3; tentatively, D is TRBD2 (5 bases). This CDR3 comprises 13 residues. Trimming took 6 bases from V and 4 from J, leaving 11 bases between them. The germline V gene encodes CDR1 MDHEN and CDR2 SYDVKM. CDR3 sequence: CASRPHGADTQYF. The CDR3, as DNA: TGTGCCAGCAGACCCCACGGGGCAGATACGCAGTATTTT.

This clonotype was seen many times. V usage is TRBV18 and J usage is TRBJ2-3; TRBD1 aligns across 7 bases. The CDR3 contains 15 residues. V trimming: 0 bases; J trimming: 7 bases; junction bases outside the gene matches: 7. Germline V gene lookup returns CDR1 KGHSH and CDR2 LQKENI. The CDR3, as DNA: TGTGCCAGCTCACCACCGGGACAGTCCCACCATACGCAGTATTTT. Amino acid sequence: CASSPPGQSHHTQYF.

This chain joins TRBV6-1 and TRBJ2-3; maybe TRBD1 (7 bases). Germline-derived CDR1 and CDR2 are MNHNS and SASEGT. The ends were cut back, 6 bases at V and 2 bases at J, with 24 bases in the middle. This CDR3 is 18 amino acids long. The CDR3 DNA reads TGTGCCAGCAGGGCCCGACTAGGGGGCTTCAAGGACACAGATACGCAGTATTTT. As protein: CASRARLGGFKDTDTQYF.

V is TRBV20-1 and J is TRBJ1-5, with unresolved D. CDR1 and CDR2 (germline): DFQATT, SNEGSKA (reference sequence). Trimming shortened V by 2 bases and J by 5 bases, and 16 bases separated the two germline ends. This CDR3 spans 15 amino acids. The CDR3 spells CSARPEGWEDQPQHF. CDR3 nucleotides: TGCAGTGCTAGACCGGAGGGCTGGGAGGATCAGCCCCAGCATTTT.

CDR3 loop: CATSRGTGRRETQYF. The CDR3 nucleotides read TGTGCCACCAGCAGGGGGACAGGGCGACGGGAGACCCAGTACTTC. The chain carries TRBV15 and TRBJ2-5; TRBD1 matches at 9 bases. V gave up 3 bases and J gave up 5 bases; unmatched junction bases: 7. Germline V gene lookup returns CDR1 LNHNV and CDR2 YYDKDF (reference sequence). The CDR3 sequence is 15 residues long.

There are many counts of this clonotype. The J gene is TRBJ1-1, the V gene TRBV6-2 or TRBV6-3; 7 bases match TRBD1. V shed 6 bases, J shed 0 bases, and the junction held 4 bases outside the gene matches. The CDR3 spans 14 residues. The germline CDR1 and CDR2 sequences are MNHEY and SVGEGT. The CDR3 nucleotides are TGTGCCAGCAGAAGACAGGGCATGAACACTGAAGCTTTCTTT. Residues: CASRRQGMNTEAFF.

The sample holds many counts of this clonotype. V and J are TRBV28 and TRBJ1-2; D may be TRBD1 (6 bases). V lost 6 bases and J lost 2, with 22 bases in between. CDR3 length equals 17 residues. Germline V lookup: CDR1 MDHEN, CDR2 SYDVKM. CDR3 residues: CASSPRGALTMNYGYTF. CDR3 DNA sequence: TGTGCCAGCAGCCCACGGGGGGCCCTAACAATGAACTATGGCTACACCTTC.

This clonotype has only a few counts. This chain uses TRBV20-1 with TRBJ2-1; weak D call: TRBD1 (7 bases). The germline CDR1 and CDR2 sequences are DFQATT and SNEGSKA (reference sequence). V lost 0 bases to trimming and J lost 6 bases, with 12 bases between them. The CDR3 runs to 14 residues. The CDR3 loop is CSARDPRDSNEQFF. In DNA form, the CDR3 reads TGCAGTGCTAGAGATCCGCGGGACAGCAATGAGCAGTTCTTC.

A note on this clonotype: A far larger clone is one base from this, pointing to a likely read error. The chain combines TRBV7-2 with TRBJ2-7, with D maybe TRBD2 (6 bases). The germline V gene has CDR1 SGHTA and CDR2 FQGNSA. There are 16 residues in the CDR3. V lost 2 bases, J lost 7 bases, and 21 bases lay in between. This CDR3 is CASSLSGTRAYNEQYF. The CDR3 coding sequence is TGTGCCAGCAGCTTAAGTGGGACTCGGGCCTACAATGAGCAGTACTTC.

The chain uses TRBV5-1 and TRBJ1-5; 9 nucleotides match TRBD1. Germline CDR1 reads SGHRS; CDR2 reads YFSETQ. This CDR3 region has 15 residues. The junction had 6 bases not matched to a gene; V was cut back by 4 bases and J by 4 bases. CDR3 loop: CASSPGDRANQPQHF. For the CDR3, the DNA is TGCGCCAGCAGCCCCGGGGACAGGGCAAATCAGCCCCAGCATTTT.

The rearrangement uses TRBV30 and TRBJ2-7, with TRBD1 as a possible D gene (5 bases). Per the germline V gene, CDR1 is GTSNPN and CDR2 is SVGIG (reference sequence). CDR3 length: 11 residues. V lost 0 bases and J lost 6, with 6 bases in between. The CDR3 reads CAWSVQAEQYF. Here the CDR3 DNA reads TGTGCCTGGAGTGTACAGGCCGAGCAGTACTTC.